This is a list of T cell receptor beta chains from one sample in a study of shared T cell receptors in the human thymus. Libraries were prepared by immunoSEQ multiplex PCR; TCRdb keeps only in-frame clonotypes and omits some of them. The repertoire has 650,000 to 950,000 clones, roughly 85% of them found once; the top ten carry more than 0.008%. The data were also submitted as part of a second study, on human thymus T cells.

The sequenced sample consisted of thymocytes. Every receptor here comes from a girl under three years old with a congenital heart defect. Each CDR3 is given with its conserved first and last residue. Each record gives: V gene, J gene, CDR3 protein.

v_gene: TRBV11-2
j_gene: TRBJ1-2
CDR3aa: CASSLDRDRGRGGYTF

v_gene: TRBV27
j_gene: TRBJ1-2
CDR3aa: CAIIREDYGYTF

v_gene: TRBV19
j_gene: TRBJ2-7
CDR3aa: CASSMGTGSYEQYF

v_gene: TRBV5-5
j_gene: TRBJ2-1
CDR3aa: CASSLDAGFNEQFF

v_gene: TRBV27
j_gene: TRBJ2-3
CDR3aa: CASSFSSTGSTDTQYF

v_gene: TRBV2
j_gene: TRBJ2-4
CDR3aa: CASRPSGGVPLAKNIQYF

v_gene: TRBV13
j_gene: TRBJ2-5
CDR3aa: CASSPAGAGPRETQYF

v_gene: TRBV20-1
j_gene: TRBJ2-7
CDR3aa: CSAIVGEQYF

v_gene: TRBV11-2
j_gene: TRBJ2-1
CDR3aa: CASSLVSPHSYNEQFF

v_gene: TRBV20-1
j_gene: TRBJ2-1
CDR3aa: CSAPLANEQFF

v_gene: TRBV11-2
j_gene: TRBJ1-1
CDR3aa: CASSLAETAPRNTEAFF

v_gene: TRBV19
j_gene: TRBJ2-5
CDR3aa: CASSILGTTIQETQYF

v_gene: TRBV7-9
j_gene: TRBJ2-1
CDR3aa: CASSPPGPTDSNSYNEQFF

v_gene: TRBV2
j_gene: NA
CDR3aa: CASSPGTGAPEQYF

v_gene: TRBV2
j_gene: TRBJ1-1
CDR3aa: CASLDTEAFF

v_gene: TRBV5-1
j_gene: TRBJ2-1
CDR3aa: CASSLSRGPTYNEQFF

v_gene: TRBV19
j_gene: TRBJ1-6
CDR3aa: CASSIAGQGTSPLHF

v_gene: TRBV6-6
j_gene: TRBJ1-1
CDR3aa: CASRTGTGKPEAFF

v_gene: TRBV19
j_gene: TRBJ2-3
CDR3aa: CASSMGQAITSTDTQYF

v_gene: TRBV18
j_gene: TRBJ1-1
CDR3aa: CASSPPTENTEAFF

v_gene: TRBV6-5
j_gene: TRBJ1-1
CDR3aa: CASSKTVNTEAFF

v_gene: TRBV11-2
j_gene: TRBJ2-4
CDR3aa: CASSGREDIQYF

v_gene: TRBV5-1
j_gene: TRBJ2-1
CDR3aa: CASSLGGLVSGQFF

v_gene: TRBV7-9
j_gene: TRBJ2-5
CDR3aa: CASSLDREETQYF

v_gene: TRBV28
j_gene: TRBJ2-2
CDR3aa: CASSWTVYGELFF

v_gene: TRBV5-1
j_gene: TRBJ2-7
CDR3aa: CASSSSSPRQAVLDEQYF

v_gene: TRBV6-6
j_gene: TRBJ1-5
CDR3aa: CAGSRAGDQPQHF

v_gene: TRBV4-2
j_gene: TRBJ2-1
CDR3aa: CASSAKATGLAVYNEQFF

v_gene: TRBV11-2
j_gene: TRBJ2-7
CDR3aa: CASSKVGTSGETYEQYF

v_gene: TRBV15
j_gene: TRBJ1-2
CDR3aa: CATAEGANYGYTF

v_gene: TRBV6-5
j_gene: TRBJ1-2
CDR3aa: CASTIGGAGGYTF

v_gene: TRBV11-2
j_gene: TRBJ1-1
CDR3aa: CASSLHRTGNLWNTEAFF

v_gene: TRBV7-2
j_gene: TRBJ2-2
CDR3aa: CASSSRGVGELFF

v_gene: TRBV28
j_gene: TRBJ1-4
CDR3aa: CASRGNRGLKEKLFF

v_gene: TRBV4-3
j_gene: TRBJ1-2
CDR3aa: CASRQDFLDRERGGYTF

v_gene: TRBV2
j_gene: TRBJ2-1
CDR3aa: CASSERGGLYANEQFF

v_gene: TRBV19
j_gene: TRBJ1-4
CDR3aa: CASSDSEKLFF

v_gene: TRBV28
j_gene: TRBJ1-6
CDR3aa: CASSYWDRGRSSYNSPLHF

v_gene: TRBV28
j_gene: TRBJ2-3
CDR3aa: CASSFSDTQYF

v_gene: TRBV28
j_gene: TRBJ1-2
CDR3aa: CASSSDRGHYGYTF

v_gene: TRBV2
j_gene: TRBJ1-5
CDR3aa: CASSGGQPQHF

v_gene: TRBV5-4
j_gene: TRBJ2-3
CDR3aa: CASSTSGTDTQYF

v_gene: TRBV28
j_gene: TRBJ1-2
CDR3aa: CASSLAGGDSYGYTF

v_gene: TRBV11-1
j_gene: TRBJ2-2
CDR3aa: CASSGSGGESGELFF

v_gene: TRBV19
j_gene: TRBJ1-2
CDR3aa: CASSIQGQTLTDYGYTF

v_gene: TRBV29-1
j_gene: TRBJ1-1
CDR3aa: CSVPPGDTEAFF

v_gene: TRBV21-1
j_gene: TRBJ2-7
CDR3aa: CASSTQLAGTRTSYEQYF

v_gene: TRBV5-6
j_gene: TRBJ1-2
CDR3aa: CASSLARGELYGYTF

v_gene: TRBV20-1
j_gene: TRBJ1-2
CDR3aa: CSAYGPYGYTF

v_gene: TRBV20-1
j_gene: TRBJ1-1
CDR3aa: CSAPVQGGAFF

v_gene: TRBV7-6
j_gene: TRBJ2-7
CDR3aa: CASRSGQGASYEQYF

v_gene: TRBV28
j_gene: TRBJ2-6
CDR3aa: CASSLPHNHKAGGPSGANVLTF

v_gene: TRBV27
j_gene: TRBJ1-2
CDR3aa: CASRNPKSRGNYGYTF